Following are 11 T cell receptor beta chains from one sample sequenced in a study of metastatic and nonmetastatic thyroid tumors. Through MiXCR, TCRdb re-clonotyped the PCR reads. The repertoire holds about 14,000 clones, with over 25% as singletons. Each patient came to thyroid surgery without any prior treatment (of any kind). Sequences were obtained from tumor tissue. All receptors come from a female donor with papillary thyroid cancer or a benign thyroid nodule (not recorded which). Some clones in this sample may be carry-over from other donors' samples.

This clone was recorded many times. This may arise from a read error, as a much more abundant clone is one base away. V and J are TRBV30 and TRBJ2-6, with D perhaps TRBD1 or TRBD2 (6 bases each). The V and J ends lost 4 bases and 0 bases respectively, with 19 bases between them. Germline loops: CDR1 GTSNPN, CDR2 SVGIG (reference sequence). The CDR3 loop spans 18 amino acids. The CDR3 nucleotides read TGTGCCTGGACCCCCTCGGGGGCGGAGGGCTCTGGGGCCAACGTCCTGACTTTC. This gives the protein CAWTPSGAEGSGANVLTF.

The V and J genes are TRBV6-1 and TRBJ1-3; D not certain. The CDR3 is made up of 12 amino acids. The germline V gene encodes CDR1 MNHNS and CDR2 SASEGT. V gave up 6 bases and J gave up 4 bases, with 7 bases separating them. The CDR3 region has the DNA TGTGCCAGCAGCCCAGGAGGAAACACCATATATTTT. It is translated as CASSPGGNTIYF.

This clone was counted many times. For the CDR3, the DNA is TGTGCCAGCAGTGAAGGTCCAACTAAACTGTTTTTT. It is translated as CASSEGPTKLFF. The rearrangement links TRBV6-1 to TRBJ1-4; D is undetermined. V was clipped by 1 base and J by 11 bases, with 8 bases between them. The CDR3 length is 12 residues. Germline assignment: CDR1 MNHNS and CDR2 SASEGT.

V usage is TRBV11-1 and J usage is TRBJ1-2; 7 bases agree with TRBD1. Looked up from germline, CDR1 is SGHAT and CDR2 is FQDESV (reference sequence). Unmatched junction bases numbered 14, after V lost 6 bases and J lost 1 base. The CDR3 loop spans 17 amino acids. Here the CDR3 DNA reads TGTGCCAGCAGTTCGGGACAGCCAGTCTACTATAACTATGGCTACACCTTC. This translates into CASSSGQPVYYNYGYTF.

CDR3 DNA: TGCAGTGCTCGAGGGGGGGAAACTGGGGCCAACGTCCTGACTTTC. Translation gives CSARGGETGANVLTF. The chain joins TRBV20-1 to TRBJ2-6, with D tentatively TRBD2 (7 bases). The CDR3 is 15 residues long. The V end was cut by 5 bases, the J end by 2 bases, with 13 bases between. CDR1 is DFQATT and CDR2 is SNEGSKA in the germline V gene (reference sequence).

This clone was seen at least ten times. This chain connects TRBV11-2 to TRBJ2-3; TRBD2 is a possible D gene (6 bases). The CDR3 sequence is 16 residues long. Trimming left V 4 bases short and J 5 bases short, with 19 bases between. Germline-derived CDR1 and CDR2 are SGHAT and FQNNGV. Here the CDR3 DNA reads TGTGCCAGCAGCTCTCTTGTGGGGGGAGCCGGAGATACGCAGTATTTT. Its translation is CASSSLVGGAGDTQYF.

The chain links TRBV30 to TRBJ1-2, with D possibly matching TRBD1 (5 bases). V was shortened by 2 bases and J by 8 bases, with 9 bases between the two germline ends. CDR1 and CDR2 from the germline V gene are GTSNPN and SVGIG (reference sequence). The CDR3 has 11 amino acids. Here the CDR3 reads CAWSWGGGYTF. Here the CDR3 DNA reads TGTGCCTGGAGTTGGGGGGGAGGCTACACCTTC.

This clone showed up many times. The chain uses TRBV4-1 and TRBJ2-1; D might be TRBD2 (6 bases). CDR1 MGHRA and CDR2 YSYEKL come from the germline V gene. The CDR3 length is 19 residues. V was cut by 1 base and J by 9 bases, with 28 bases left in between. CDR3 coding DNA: TGCGCCAGCAGCCAAGCGGGGAGACTAGTTGGACGCTCCTGGGGTGAGCAGTTCTTC. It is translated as CASSQAGRLVGRSWGEQFF.

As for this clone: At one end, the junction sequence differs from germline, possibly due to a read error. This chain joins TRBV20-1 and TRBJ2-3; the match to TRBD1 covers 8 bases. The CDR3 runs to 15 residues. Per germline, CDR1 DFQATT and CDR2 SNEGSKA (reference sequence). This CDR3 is CSAFPGTGVADTHYF. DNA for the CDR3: TGCAGTGCTTTCCCTGGGACAGGTGTTGCAGATACGCATTATTTT.

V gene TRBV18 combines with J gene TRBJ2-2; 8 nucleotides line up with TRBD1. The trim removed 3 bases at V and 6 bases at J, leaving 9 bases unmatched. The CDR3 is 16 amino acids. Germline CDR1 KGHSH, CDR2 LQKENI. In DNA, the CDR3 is TGTGCCAGCTCACCGGCAACAGGGGGGTTGGCCGGGGAGCTGTTTTTT. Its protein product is CASSPATGGLAGELFF.

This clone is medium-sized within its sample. The CDR3 is CASSPRTGGTSGNTIYF. In DNA, the CDR3 is TGTGCCAGCAGCCCGAGGACAGGGGGGACCTCTGGAAACACCATATATTTT. This chain uses TRBV9 with TRBJ1-3, with 10 bases that match TRBD1. The CDR3 has 17 amino acids. The trim removed 4 bases at V and 0 bases at J, leaving 7 bases unmatched. The germline CDR1 and CDR2 sequences are SGDLS and YYNGEE.